Listed here are 2 T cell receptor beta chains from one sample, sequenced in a study of blood T cell repertoires in COVID-19. Clones were sequenced by immunoSEQ multiplex PCR, and TCRdb holds only the in-frame ones, with some missing. In the table there are some 270,000 clones, roughly 88% of which are singletons. The sample was PBMCs or T cells enriched from blood (not recorded which). All receptors come from a woman aged 40-49 years who had been exposed to COVID-19.

This clone has a single count. This chain connects TRBV11-3 to TRBJ2-1; 9 positions agree with TRBD2. Germline CDR1 and CDR2: SGHNT and YENEEA. This CDR3 is 13 amino acids long. J gave up 12 bases and V 3 bases, and 6 bases lay outside the gene matches. CDR3 sequence reads: CASSFTPAGGQFF. The CDR3 DNA is TGTGCCAGCAGCTTCACCCCAGCGGGAGGGCAGTTCTTC.

This clone was observed a single time. The rearrangement uses TRBV2 and TRBJ1-2; D perhaps matches TRBD1 (6 bases). The CDR3 has 13 amino acids. The germline gives CDR1 SNHLY, CDR2 FYNNEI. Trimming stripped 8 bases from V and 3 bases from J, with 13 bases between. Here the CDR3 DNA reads TGTGCCAGCGAGAGGACAGTCTACTATGGCTACACCTTC. Amino acids: CASERTVYYGYTF.